This is a list of T cell receptor beta chains from one sample in a study of T cell repertoires in cytomegalovirus infection. TCRdb analysed the reads with MiXCR anew, one entry per CDR3 protein. The sample consists of about 500,000 distinct CDR3 sequences, roughly 34% of them appearing once. These receptors have no identified antigens. The sample in question was cultured PBMCs, obtained from culture after CMV antigen stimulation. The receptors stem from a human donor in good health (CMV status not recorded). Some clones in this sample may be carry-over from other donors' samples. Each CDR3 is given with its conserved first and last residue. D genes are given only for firm matches. Size is omitted from some rows. Given values are once, few, many or a class for expanded clones.

TRBD1	TRBJ2-3	TRBV28	NA	TGTGCCAGCAGTTCGACCGGGACAGGGGTTGTAACAGATACGCAGTATTTT	CASSSTGTGVVTDTQYF
NA	TRBJ2-7	TRBV6-5	few	TGTGCCAGCAGTTACGCTCTAGGCTCCTACGAGCAGTACTTC	CASSYALGSYEQYF
TRBD1	TRBJ1-5	TRBV7-2	NA	TGTGCCAGCAGCTCAACAGGGGGGGATCAGCCCCAGCATTTT	CASSSTGGDQPQHF
NA	TRBJ1-1	TRBV4-1	few	TGCGCCAGCAGCCACGGGGAAATGGTCGCTTTCTTT	CASSHGEMVAFF
TRBD1	TRBJ2-3	TRBV27	few	TGTGCCAGCAGTTTGGTCAGGGGGCCAGCAGATACGCAGTATTTT	CASSLVRGPADTQYF
NA	TRBJ1-6	TRBV19	once	TGTGCCAGTTCTCCGGGACATAGCAATTCACCCCTCCACTTT	CASSPGHSNSPLHF
NA	TRBJ2-5	TRBV6-1	few	TGTGCCAGCAGTGAATCCCGGACTCCGTACTTC	CASSESRTPYF
TRBD2	TRBJ2-7	TRBV7-8	many	TGTGCCAGCAGCCTCCGGGAGGTCCTCTACGAGCAGTACTTC	CASSLREVLYEQYF
NA	TRBJ1-5	TRBV6-1	NA	TGTGCCAGCAGTGAGACAGTCTATAGCAATCAGCCCCAGCATTTT	CASSETVYSNQPQHF
TRBD2	TRBJ2-1	TRBV10-3	NA	TGTGCCATCAGTGAAAGGGCTAGCGGGGGGCTCAATGAGCAGTTCTTC	CAISERASGGLNEQFF
NA	TRBJ2-1	TRBV7-2	few	TGTGCCAGCAGCTTTTTGGGAGTGGGCAATGAGCAGTTCTTC	CASSFLGVGNEQFF
NA	TRBJ1-5	TRBV6-1	NA	TGTGCCAGCAGTTACCATGGAGTAGGCGGCAATCAGCCCCAGCATTTT	CASSYHGVGGNQPQHF
NA	TRBJ2-1	TRBV12-3/TRBV12-4	NA	TGTGCCAGCAGTTTTTCTGACTTGTACAATGAGCAGTTCTTC	CASSFSDLYNEQFF
NA	TRBJ2-4	TRBV28	NA	TGTGCCAGCAACGGGAGTGTCAAAAACATTCAGTACTTC	CASNGSVKNIQYF
NA	TRBJ1-5	TRBV20-1	NA	TGCAGTGCTAGATTGGACAGTGACAATCAGCCCCAGCATTTT	CSARLDSDNQPQHF
TRBD2	TRBJ2-1	TRBV4-2	NA	TGTGCCAGCAGCCAAGACCGCCTCCTCGCGGGAGATAACAATGAGCAGTTCTTC	CASSQDRLLAGDNNEQFF
NA	TRBJ2-1	TRBV6-6	NA	TGTGCCAGCAGTTACCCGATGGGGGCCCGGAACAATGAGCAGTTCTTC	CASSYPMGARNNEQFF
NA	TRBJ1-2	TRBV10-3	NA	TGTGCCATCAGCCTCGACAGGTCAGCTTTTGGCTACACCTTC	CAISLDRSAFGYTF
NA	TRBJ1-6	TRBV20-1	NA	TGCAGTGCTAGAGGGGGGCCCTTGACTTCACCCCTCCACTTT	CSARGGPLTSPLHF
TRBD2	TRBJ2-1	TRBV6-2/TRBV6-3	NA	TGTGCCAGCAAATTAGCGGGAGGGCCAGAAAATGAGCAGTTCTTC	CASKLAGGPENEQFF
NA	TRBJ2-7	TRBV6-1	NA	TGTGCCAGCATGGACGGATACGAGCAGTACTTC	CASMDGYEQYF
TRBD2	TRBJ2-1	TRBV24-1	NA	TGTGCCACCAGTGATGGACCAGGATCTAGCGGGAGGGCTTGGGAGCAGTTCTTC	CATSDGPGSSGRAWEQFF
TRBD2	TRBJ2-1	TRBV4-3	NA	TGCGCCAGCAGCCAAGGGACTAGCGGGACAGTGACCATCTACAATGAGCAGTTCTTC	CASSQGTSGTVTIYNEQFF
TRBD1	TRBJ1-1	TRBV4-1	NA	TGCGCCAGCAGCCCCCCCATGGACAGGGCGGATATGAACACTGAAGCTTTCTTT	CASSPPMDRADMNTEAFF
NA	TRBJ1-2	TRBV12-3/TRBV12-4	few	TGTGCCAGCAGTTTACAGGGTTGGAGCTATGGCTACACCTTC	CASSLQGWSYGYTF
NA	TRBJ2-1	TRBV7-3	NA	TGTGCCAGCAGCCCGATATTAACAAGAAGCCCCTACAATGAGCAGTTCTTC	CASSPILTRSPYNEQFF
NA	TRBJ2-1	TRBV19	few	TGTGCCAGTAGTATTGGACAAAACAATGAGCAGTTCTTC	CASSIGQNNEQFF
NA	TRBJ1-4	TRBV5-6	NA	TGTGCCAGCAGCCCCGGGACACCTTTAAGGGAAAAACTGTTTTTT	CASSPGTPLREKLFF
TRBD1	TRBJ1-2	TRBV24-1	NA	TGTGCCACCAGTGACCTAACAGGGGGCGGCTACACCTTC	CATSDLTGGGYTF
TRBD1	TRBJ2-1	TRBV7-9	NA	TGTGCCAGCAGCTTACTCCTACAGGGGGCCAACTACAATGAGCAGTTCTTC	CASSLLLQGANYNEQFF
NA	TRBJ2-4	TRBV5-4	few	TGTGCCAGCAGCCTGAGGGGAGAAAACATTCAGTACTTC	CASSLRGENIQYF
NA	TRBJ2-2	TRBV11-3	NA	TGTGCCAGCAGCTTAGATCACGGGGTAAACACCGGGGAGCTGTTTTTT	CASSLDHGVNTGELFF
NA	TRBJ2-7	TRBV28	few	TGTGCCAGCAGTCCCCTGGGGCTAGCGATCACCTACGAGCAGTACTTC	CASSPLGLAITYEQYF
TRBD1	TRBJ1-1	TRBV7-9	NA	TGTGCCAGCAGTCCAACATCCGGGATACAGGGGACTGAAGCTTTCTTT	CASSPTSGIQGTEAFF
NA	TRBJ2-1	TRBV7-2	many	TGTGCCAGCAGCTTAGTAACGGGAGTCTACAATGAGCAGTTCTTC	CASSLVTGVYNEQFF
TRBD1	TRBJ2-1	TRBV7-9	few	TGTGCCAGCAGCTTAGAGGGGACAGGGTACAATGAGCAGTTCTTC	CASSLEGTGYNEQFF
NA	TRBJ2-3	TRBV20-1	NA	TGCAGTGCTCTGGGAAACACAGATACGCAGTATTTT	CSALGNTDTQYF
TRBD1	TRBJ2-7	TRBV6-5	many	TGTGCCAGCAGCCTAGACAGGGGAGGAGAAGAGCAGTACTTC	CASSLDRGGEEQYF
NA	TRBJ1-5	TRBV15	NA	TGTGCCACCAGCAGAGATAAAGGGTGGAACCCCCAGCATTTT	CATSRDKGWNPQHF
NA	TRBJ2-5	TRBV6-5	few	TGTGCCAGCAGTTATTTTGGAGGGAGAGGAGAGACCCAGTACTTC	CASSYFGGRGETQYF
NA	TRBJ1-1	TRBV11-2	NA	TGTGCCAGCAGCCCCGACCTGAACACTGAAGCTTTCTTT	CASSPDLNTEAFF
NA	TRBJ2-2	TRBV3-1	NA	TGTGCCAGCAGCCAAGAGAGGCCAGCGAACACCGGGGAGCTGTTTTTT	CASSQERPANTGELFF